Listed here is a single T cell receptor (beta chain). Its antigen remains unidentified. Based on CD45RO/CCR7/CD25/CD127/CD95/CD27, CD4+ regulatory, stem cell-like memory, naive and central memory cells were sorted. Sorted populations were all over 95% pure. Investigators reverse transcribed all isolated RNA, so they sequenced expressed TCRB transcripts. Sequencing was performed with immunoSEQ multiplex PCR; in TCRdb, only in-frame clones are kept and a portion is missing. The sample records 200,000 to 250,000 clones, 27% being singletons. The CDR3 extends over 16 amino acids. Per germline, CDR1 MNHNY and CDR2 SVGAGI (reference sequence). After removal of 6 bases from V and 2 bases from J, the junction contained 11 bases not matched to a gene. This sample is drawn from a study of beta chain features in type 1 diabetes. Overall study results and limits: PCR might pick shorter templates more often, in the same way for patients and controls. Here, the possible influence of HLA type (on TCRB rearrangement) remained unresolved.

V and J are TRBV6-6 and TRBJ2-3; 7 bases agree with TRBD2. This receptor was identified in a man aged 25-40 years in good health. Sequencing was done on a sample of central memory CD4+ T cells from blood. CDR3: CASSSERGAPTDTQYF. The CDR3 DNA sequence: TGTGCCAGCAGCTCTGAGCGGGGCGCTCCCACAGATACGCAGTATTTT.